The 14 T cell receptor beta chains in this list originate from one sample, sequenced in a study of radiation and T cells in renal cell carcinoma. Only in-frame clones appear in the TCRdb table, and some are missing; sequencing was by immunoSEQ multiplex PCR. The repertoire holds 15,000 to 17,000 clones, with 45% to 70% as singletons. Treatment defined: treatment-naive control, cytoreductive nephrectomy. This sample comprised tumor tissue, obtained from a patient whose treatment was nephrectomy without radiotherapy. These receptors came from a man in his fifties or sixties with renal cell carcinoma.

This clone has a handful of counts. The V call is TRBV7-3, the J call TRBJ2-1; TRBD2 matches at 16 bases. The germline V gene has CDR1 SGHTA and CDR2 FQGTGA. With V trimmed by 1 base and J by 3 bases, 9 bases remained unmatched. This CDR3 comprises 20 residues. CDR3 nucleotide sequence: TGTGCCAGCAGCTTAATGTCTCCGGGACTAGCGGGAGGGCGCTACAATGAGCAGTTCTTC. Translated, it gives CASSLMSPGLAGGRYNEQFF.

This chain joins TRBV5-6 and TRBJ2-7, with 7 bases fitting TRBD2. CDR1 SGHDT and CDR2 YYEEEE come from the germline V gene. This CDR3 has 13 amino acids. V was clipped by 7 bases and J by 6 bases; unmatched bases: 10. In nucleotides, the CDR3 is TGTGCCAGCCACGGCGGGAGTTTCCTCGAGCAGTACTTC. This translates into CASHGGSFLEQYF.

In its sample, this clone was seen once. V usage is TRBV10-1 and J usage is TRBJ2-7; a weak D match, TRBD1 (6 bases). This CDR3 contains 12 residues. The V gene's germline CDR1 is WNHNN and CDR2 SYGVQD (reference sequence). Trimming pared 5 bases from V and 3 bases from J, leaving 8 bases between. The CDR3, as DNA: TGCGCCAGCAGTAAGGACAGCTACGAGCAGTACTTC. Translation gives CASSKDSYEQYF.

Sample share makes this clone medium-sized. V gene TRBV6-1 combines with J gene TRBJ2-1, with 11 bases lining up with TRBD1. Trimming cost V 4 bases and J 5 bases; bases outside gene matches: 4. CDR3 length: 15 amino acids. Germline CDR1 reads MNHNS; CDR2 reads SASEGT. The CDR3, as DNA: TGTGCCAGCAGTGGATGGACAGGGGGCAACAATGAGCAGTTCTTC. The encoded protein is CASSGWTGGNNEQFF.

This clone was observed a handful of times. The CDR3: CSGLTSVWGYTF. DNA of the CDR3: TGCAGCGGGCTGACGTCTGTGTGGGGCTACACCTTC. The rearrangement uses TRBV29-1 and TRBJ1-2; D is unclear. The CDR3 has 12 amino acids. The V end was cut by 7 bases, the J end by 8 bases, with 17 bases between. CDR1 is SQVTM, CDR2 ANQGSEA, per germline.

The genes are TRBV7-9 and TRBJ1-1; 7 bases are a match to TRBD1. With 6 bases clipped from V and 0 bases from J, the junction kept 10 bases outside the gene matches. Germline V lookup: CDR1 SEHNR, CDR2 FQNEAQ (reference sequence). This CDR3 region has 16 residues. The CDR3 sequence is CASRIRPGQLNTEAFF. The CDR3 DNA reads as TGTGCCAGCAGGATTAGGCCGGGACAGCTGAACACTGAAGCTTTCTTT.

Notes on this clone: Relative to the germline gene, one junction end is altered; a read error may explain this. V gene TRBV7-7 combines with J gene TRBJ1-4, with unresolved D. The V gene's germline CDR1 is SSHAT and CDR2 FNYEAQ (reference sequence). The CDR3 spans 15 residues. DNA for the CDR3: TGTGCTAGCAGCTTAGAAGCGGCTCCTAATGAAAAACTGTTTTTT. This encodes CASSLEAAPNEKLFF.

CDR3 sequence (DNA): TGTGCCAGCAGTCACCCCGGGTTCCACGAGCAGTACTTC. It yields the protein CASSHPGFHEQYF. The V call is TRBV5-6, the J call TRBJ2-7; D is unresolved. Trimming shortened V by 5 bases and J by 5 bases, and 14 bases separated the two germline ends. Germline V CDR1 and CDR2: SGHDT, YYEEEE. The CDR3 sequence is 13 residues long.

CDR3 nucleotides: TGCGCCAGCAGTCCACACAGGGGCACTGGGGCCAACGTCCTGACTTTC. As protein: CASSPHRGTGANVLTF. V is TRBV23-1 and J is TRBJ2-6; 7 bases map to TRBD1. TRBV23-1 is an ORF; its function is uncertain. The ends lost 4 bases at V and 2 bases at J; junction bases unmatched: 5. The CDR3 totals 16 residues.

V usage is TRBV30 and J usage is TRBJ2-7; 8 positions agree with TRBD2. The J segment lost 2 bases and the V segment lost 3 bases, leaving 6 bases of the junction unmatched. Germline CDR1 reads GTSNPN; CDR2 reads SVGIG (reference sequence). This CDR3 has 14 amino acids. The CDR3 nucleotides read TGTGCCTGGAGGGACGCGGGAGGCCCCTACGAGCAGTACTTC. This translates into CAWRDAGGPYEQYF.

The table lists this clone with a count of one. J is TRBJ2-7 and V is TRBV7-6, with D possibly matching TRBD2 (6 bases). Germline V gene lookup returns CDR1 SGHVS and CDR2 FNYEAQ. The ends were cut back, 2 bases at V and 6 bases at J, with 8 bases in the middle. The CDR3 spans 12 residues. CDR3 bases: TGTGCCAGCAGCTTACAGGGAGGCGAGCAGTACTTC. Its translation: CASSLQGGEQYF.

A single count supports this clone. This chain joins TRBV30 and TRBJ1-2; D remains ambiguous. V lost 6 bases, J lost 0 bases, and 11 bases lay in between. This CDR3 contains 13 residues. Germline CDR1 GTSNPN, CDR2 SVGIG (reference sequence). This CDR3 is CACKDGSNYGYTF. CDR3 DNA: TGTGCCTGTAAGGACGGGTCTAACTATGGCTACACCTTC.

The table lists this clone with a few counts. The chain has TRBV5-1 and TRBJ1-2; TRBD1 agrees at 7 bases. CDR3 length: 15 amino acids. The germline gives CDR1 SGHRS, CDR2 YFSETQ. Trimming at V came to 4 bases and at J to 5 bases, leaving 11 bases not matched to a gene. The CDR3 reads CASSLNRDSRYGYTF. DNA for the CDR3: TGCGCCAGCAGCCTTAACCGGGACAGTAGGTATGGCTACACCTTC.

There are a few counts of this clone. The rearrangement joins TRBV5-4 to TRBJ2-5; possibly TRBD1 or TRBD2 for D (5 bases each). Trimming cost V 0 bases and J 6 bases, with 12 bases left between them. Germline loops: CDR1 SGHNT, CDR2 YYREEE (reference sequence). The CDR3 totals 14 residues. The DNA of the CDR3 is TGTGCCAGCAGCTTGGCGAGGTCGGGACAGACCCAGTACTTC. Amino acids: CASSLARSGQTQYF. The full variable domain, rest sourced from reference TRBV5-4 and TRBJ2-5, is ETGVTQSPTHLIKTRGQQVTLRCSSQSGHNTVSWYQQALGQGPQFIFQYYREEENGRGNFPPRFSGLQFPNYSSELNVNALELDDSALYLCASSLARSGQTQYFGPGTRLLVL.